This T cell receptor beta chain stems from a study of identical twins. The length of the CDR3 is 15 residues. Germline V gene lookup returns CDR1 MNHNS and CDR2 SASEGT. The V segment lost 7 bases and the J segment 0 bases; nucleotides outside the gene matches: 4. A single record per CDR3 protein comes from TCRdb applying MiXCR to the 5' RACE reads. The data hold about 190,000 distinct CDR3 sequences, with 15% observed a single time. This sample also appeared in a second study, on T cells expressing NK-cell markers.

This clonotype originated in a woman aged 18-29 years in good health. The V gene is TRBV6-1, the J gene TRBJ2-3; 10 nucleotides line up with TRBD2. The sample comprised CD8+ T cells sorted from blood. CDR3 loop: CASIGLAESTDTQYF. The CDR3 coding sequence is TGTGCCAGCATAGGACTAGCGGAAAGCACAGATACGCAGTATTTT.